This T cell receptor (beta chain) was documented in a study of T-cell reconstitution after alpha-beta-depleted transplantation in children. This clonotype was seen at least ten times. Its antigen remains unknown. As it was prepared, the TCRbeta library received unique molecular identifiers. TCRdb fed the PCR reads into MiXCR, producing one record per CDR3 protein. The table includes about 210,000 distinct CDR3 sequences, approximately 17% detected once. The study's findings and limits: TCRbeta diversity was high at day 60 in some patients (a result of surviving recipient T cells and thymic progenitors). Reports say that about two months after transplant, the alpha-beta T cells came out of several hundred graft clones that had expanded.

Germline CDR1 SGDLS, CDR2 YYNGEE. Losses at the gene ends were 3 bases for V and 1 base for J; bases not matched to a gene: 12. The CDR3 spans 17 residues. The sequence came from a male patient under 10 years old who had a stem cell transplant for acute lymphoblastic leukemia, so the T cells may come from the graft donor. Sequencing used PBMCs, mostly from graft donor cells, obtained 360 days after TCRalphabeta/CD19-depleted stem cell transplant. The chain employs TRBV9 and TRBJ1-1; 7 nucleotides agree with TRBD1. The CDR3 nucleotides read TGTGCCAGCAGCGGAATGACAGGGTCTGCGGGGAACACTGAAGCTTTCTTT. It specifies CASSGMTGSAGNTEAFF.